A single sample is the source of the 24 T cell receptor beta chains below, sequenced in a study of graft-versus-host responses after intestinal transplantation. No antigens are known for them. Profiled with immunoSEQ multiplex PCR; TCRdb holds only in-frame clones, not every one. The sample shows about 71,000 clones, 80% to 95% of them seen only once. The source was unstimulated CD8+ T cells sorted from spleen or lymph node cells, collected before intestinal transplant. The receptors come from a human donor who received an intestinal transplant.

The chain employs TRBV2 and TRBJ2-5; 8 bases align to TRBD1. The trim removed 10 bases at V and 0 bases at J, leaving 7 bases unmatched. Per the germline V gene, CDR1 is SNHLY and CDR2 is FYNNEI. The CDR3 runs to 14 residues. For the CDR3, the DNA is TGTGCCACGACGACAGGGGATAACCAAGAGACCCAGTACTTC. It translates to CATTTGDNQETQYF.

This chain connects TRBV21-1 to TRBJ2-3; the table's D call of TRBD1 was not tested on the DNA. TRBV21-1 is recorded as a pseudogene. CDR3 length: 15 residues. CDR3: CASDRSVFFTDTQYF. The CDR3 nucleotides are TGTGCCAGCGACAGGTCCGTCTTTTTTACAGATACGCAGTATTTT.

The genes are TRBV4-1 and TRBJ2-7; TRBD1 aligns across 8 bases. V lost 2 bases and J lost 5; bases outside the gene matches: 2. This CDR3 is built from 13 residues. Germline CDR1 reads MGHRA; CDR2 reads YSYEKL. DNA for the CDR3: TGCGCCAGCAGCCAACAACAGGGGGACGAGCAGTACTTC. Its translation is CASSQQQGDEQYF.

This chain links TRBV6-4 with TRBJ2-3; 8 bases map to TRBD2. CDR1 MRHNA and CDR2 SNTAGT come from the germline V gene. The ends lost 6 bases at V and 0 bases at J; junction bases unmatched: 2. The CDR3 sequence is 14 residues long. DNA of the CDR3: TGTGCCAGCAGAGCGGGGGCAAGCACAGATACGCAGTATTTT. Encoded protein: CASRAGASTDTQYF.

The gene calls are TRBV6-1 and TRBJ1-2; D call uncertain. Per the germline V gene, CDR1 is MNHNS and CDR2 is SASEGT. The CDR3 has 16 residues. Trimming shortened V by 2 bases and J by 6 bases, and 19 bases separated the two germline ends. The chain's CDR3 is CASSELGDYSPNGYTF. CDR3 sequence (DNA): TGTGCCAGCAGTGAATTGGGAGACTACTCCCCCAATGGCTACACCTTC.

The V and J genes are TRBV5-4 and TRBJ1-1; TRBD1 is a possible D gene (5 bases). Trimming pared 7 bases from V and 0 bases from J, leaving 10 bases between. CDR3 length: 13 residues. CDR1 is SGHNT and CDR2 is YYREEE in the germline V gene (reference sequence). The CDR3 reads CASSGGMNTEAFF. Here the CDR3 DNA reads TGTGCCAGCTCTGGGGGGATGAACACTGAAGCTTTCTTT.

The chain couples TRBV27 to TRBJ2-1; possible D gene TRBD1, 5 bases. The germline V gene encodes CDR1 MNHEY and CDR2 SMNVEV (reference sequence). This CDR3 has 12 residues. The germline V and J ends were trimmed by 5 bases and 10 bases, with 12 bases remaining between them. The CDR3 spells CASSALAGEQFF. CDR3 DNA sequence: TGTGCCAGCAGTGCCTTAGCAGGGGAGCAGTTCTTC.

The CDR3 sequence: CASSLGTGRNEQYF. CDR3 DNA sequence: TGCGCCAGCAGCTTGGGGACAGGGAGGAACGAGCAGTACTTC. This sequence joins TRBV5-1 and TRBJ2-7, with TRBD1 identical over 8 bases. Trimming took 0 bases from V and 5 from J; bases not matched to a gene: 4. Germline assignment: CDR1 SGHRS and CDR2 YFSETQ. The CDR3 contains 14 residues.

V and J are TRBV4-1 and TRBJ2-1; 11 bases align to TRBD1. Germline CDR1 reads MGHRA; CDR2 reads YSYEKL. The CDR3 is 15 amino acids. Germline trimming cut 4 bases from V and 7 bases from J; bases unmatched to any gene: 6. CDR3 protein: CASSLKGTGGNEQFF. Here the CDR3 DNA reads TGCGCCAGCAGCCTAAAAGGGACAGGGGGGAATGAGCAGTTCTTC.

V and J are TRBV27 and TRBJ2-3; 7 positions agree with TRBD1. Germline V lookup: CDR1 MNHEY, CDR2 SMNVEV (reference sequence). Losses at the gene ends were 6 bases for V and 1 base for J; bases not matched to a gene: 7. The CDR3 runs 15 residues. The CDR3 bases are TGTGCCAGCAGAGTTACAGGGGTCGGCACAGATACGCAGTATTTT. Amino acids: CASRVTGVGTDTQYF.

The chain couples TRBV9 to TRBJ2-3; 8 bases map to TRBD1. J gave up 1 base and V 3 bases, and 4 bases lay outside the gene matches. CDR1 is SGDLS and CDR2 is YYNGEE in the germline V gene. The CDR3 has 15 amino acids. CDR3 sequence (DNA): TGTGCCAGCAGCGCGCAGGGGGCGGGCACAGATACGCAGTATTTT. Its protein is CASSAQGAGTDTQYF.

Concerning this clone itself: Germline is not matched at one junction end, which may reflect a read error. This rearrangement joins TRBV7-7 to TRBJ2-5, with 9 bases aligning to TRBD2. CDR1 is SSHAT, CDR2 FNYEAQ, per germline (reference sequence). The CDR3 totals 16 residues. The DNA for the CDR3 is TGTGCTAGCAGCCTCATAGCGGGGGCGCACAGGGAGACCCAGTACTTC. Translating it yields CASSLIAGAHRETQYF.

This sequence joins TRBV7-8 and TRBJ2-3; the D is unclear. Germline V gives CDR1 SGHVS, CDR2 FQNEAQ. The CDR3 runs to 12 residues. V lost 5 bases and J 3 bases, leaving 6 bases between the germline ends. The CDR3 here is CASSANTDTQYF. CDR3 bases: TGTGCCAGCAGCGCTAATACAGATACGCAGTATTTT. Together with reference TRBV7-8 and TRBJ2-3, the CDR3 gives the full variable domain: GAGVSQSPRYKVAKRGQDVALRCDPISGHVSLFWYQQALGQGPEFLTYFQNEAQLDKSGLPSDRFFAERPEGSVSTLKIQRTQQEDSAVYLCASSANTDTQYFGPGTRLTVL.

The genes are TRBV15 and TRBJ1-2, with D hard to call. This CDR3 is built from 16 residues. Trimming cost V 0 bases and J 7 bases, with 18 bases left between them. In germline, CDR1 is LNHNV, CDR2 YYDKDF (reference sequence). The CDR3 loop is CATSRDFPTLDSGYTF. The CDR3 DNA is TGTGCCACCAGCAGAGATTTCCCCACTCTCGACTCTGGCTACACCTTC.

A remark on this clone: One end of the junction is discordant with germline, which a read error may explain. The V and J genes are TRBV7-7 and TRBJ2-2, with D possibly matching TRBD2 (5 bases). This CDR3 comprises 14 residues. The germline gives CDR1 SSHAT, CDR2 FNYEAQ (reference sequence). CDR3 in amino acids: CASSFLGETGELFF. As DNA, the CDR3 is TGTGCTAGCAGCTTCCTTGGGGAGACCGGGGAGCTGTTTTTT.

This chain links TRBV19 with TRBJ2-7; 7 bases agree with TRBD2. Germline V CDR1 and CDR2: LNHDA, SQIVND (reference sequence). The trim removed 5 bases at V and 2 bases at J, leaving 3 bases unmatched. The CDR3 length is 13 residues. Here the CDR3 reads CASSRGVPYEQYF. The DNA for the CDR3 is TGTGCCAGTAGTCGGGGGGTACCCTACGAGCAGTACTTC.

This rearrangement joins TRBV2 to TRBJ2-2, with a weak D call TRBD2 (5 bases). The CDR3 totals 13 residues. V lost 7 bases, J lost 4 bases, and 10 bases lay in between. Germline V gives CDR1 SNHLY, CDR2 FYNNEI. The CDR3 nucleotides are TGTGCCAGCATCGGGGTGTCCACCGGGGAGCTGTTTTTT. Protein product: CASIGVSTGELFF.

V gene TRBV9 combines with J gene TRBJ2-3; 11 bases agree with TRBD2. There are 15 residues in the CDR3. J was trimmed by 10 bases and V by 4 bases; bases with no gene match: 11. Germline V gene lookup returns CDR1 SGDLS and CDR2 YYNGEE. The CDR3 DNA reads TGTGCCAGCAGCCCCGGGGAACTAGCGGGGGTTTCGCAGTATTTT. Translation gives CASSPGELAGVSQYF.

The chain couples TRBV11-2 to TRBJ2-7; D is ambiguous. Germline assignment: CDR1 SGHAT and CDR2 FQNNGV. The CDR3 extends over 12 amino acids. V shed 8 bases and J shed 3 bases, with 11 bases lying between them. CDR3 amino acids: CASGHEIYEQYF. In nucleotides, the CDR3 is TGTGCCAGCGGGCATGAAATCTACGAGCAGTACTTC.

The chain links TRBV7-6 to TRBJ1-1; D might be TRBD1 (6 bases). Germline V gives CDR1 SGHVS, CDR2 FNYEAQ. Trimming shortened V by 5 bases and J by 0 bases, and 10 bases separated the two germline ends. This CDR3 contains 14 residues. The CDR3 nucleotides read TGTGCCAGCAGCCCCGACAGGCTGAACACTGAAGCTTTCTTT. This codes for CASSPDRLNTEAFF. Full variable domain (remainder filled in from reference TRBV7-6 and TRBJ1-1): GAGVSQSPRYKVTKRGQDVALRCDPISGHVSLYWYRQALGQGPEFLTYFNYEAQQDKSGLPNDRFSAERPEGSISTLTIQRTEQRDSAMYRCASSPDRLNTEAFFGQGTRLTVV.

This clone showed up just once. CDR3 sequence: CASSWSWNTEAFF. DNA of the CDR3: TGTGCCAGCAGCTGGAGCTGGAACACTGAAGCTTTCTTT. V is TRBV11-2 and J is TRBJ1-1; the D is unclear. The ends were cut back, 4 bases at V and 1 base at J, with 7 bases in the middle. The CDR3 covers 13 residues. Germline V gene data show CDR1 as SGHAT and CDR2 as FQNNGV.

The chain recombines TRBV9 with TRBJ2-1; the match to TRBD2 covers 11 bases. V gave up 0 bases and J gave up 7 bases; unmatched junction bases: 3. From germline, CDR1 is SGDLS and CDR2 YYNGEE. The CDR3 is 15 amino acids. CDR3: CASSVGASGGNEQFF. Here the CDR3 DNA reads TGTGCCAGCAGCGTAGGGGCTAGCGGGGGGAATGAGCAGTTCTTC.

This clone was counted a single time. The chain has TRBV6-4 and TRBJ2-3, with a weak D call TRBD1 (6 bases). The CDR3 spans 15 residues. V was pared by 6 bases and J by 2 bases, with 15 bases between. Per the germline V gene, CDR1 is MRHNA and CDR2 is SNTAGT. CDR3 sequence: CASREQGTPTDTQYF. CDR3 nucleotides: TGTGCCAGCAGGGAACAGGGAACCCCCACAGATACGCAGTATTTT.

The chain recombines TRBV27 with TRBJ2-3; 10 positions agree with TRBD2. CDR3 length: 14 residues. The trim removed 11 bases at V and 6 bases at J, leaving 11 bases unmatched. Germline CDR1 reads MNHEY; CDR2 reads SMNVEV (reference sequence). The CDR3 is CACKGTSVFDTQYF. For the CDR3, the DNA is TGTGCCTGCAAGGGGACTAGCGTCTTCGATACGCAGTATTTT.